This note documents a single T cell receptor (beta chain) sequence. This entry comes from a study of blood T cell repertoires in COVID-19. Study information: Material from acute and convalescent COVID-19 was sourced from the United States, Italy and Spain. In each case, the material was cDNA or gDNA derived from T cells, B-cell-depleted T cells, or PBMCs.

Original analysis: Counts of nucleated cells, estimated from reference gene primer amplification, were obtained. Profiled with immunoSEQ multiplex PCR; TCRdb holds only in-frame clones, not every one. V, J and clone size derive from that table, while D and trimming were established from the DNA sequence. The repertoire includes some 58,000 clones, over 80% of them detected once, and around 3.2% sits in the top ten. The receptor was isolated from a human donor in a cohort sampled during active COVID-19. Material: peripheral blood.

The CDR3: CASSYPASGGDTQYF. CDR3 nucleotides: TGTGCCAGCAGCTACCCCGCGAGCGGGGGAGATACGCAGTATTTT. The chain carries TRBV13 and TRBJ2-3, with 8 bases lining up with TRBD2. Germline-derived CDR1 and CDR2 are PRHDT and FYEKMQ (reference sequence). There are 15 residues in the CDR3. Trimming cost V 4 bases and J 5 bases; bases outside gene matches: 8.